This T cell receptor (beta chain) appears in the sequencing data of a study of T cell responses to AZD1222 COVID-19 vaccine (dated by TCRdb to about 2021). Study-wide context: AZD1222 recipients with second doses at about 4 weeks or about 12 weeks were pooled, because spike-specific TCR depth and breadth did not differ between schedules. A total of 230 to 250 trial participants underwent TCR sequencing, of whom more than 200 had received two doses of AZD1222 and 26 had received two doses of the MenACWY control vaccine. Trial participants were enrolled by age into subgroups of 18-55, 56-69 and 70-plus years, and roughly 150, 30 and 60 TCR-sequenced participants, respectively, were included in these subgroups. Beyond this particular receptor, the publication reports: CD4 TCRs associated with the vaccine covered the entire spike protein, and the dominant responses were in regions 160-218 and 743-854. In the small 56-69-year group, the increase in depth fell short of significance, most likely because of low power. Reportedly, almost half of the unique spike-specific TCRs recognized epitopes lying outside the regions that are mutated in the B.1.351 and B.1.1.7 variants. Spike-specific TCR breadth and depth rose significantly after two AZD1222 doses compared with day 0 and with MenACWY recipients. Participants were mostly white British and included more females than males, and it was suggested by the authors that clonal diversity may have been underestimated. No day 14 peak-response samples were available, so repertoires were characterized only after the peak T cell response. Conclusions about previously exposed vaccinees are limited, since just five to seven AZD1222 recipients were seropositive for SARS-CoV-2 at baseline.

Trimming removed 5 bases from V and 0 bases from J, leaving 11 bases between the germline ends. The CDR3 sequence holds 15 residues, the cysteine and phenylalanine included. Kept here is only the CDR3 DNA, which spans 45 bases and is read in frame from base 1. The germline V gene supplies CDR1 MNHEY and CDR2 SVGAGI. The CDR3 regions of human TCRbeta chains were subjected to immunosequencing. The study's own analysis went as follows. Repertoire TCRs were matched against a reference library of SARS-CoV-2-specific TCRs generated with the MIRA antigen-specificity platform. Breadth was defined as the fraction of unique TCRs that were SARS-CoV-2-associated. Depth was defined as the fraction of total T cells that were SARS-CoV-2-associated. Each spike-specific TCR was assigned to its reactive spike region and to a CD4 or CD8 class using the MIRA data. Log10-transformed breadth and depth values were compared by one-way ANOVA with Sidak's multiple comparisons tests. What TCRdb holds here is the immuneACCESS table cut down to in-frame rearrangements. Part of the clones is not present; checked against another copy, under half of the missing clones reflect an unresolved V gene, and the others are unexplained. V and J calls and clone size come straight from that table; D and trimming were deduced from the DNA. The sample records about 120,000 clones, 80% to 90% of which are singletons. The ten biggest clones cover more than 2.5% of the sample.

The meaning of the sample's time point label: baseline before first vaccination. Vaccinee samples were obtained from the UK trials COV001 and COV002, which included a single-blind randomized controlled phase 2/3 trial of AZD1222 (ChAdOx1 nCoV-19) in healthy adults. For TCRbeta chain sequencing, PBMC samples were collected from trial participants at day 0 and at day 28 after the second dose. This clone has only one observation. Its antigen target is currently unknown. Base qualities are not recorded, but no much larger clone differs from it by a single base. The source was peripheral blood, collected on day 0 of AZD1222 vaccination. The chain joins TRBV6-5 to TRBJ1-5; the D gene is perhaps TRBD1, on 5 matching bases. The origin of this receptor is an adult in good health. This receptor carries the CDR3 CASSIAGTSNQPQHF. The DNA reads as follows: TGTGCCAGCAGTATTGCCGGGACTAGCAATCAGCCCCAGCATTTT.